These 18 T cell receptor beta chains came from one sample sequenced in a study of T-cell reconstitution after alpha-beta-depleted transplantation in children. Preparing the TCRbeta library involved the use of unique molecular identifiers. TCRdb ran MiXCR on the PCR reads and lists one entry per CDR3 protein. Among some 200,000 distinct CDR3 sequences listed, roughly 6.3% were seen once. The source was PBMCs, collected before TCRalphabeta/CD19-depleted stem cell transplant. The receptors were gathered from a girl less than two years old with combined immunodeficiency, due to receive a stem cell transplant.

This clonotype was observed a single time. The V gene is TRBV5-4, the J gene TRBJ1-1; weak D call: TRBD1 (5 bases). The length of the CDR3 is 16 residues. V was cut by 5 bases and J by 0 bases, with 17 bases left in between. The germline V gene encodes CDR1 SGHNT and CDR2 YYREEE (reference sequence). The CDR3 protein is CASRLTDRGVNTEAFF. The CDR3 DNA sequence: TGTGCCAGCAGATTAACCGACCGGGGGGTGAACACTGAAGCTTTCTTT.

Details on this clonotype: Sequence at one end of the junction differs from germline and may be a read error. This chain connects TRBV3-1 to TRBJ2-3, with 13 bases aligning to TRBD2. The CDR3 is 19 amino acids. CDR1 is LGHDT and CDR2 is YNNKEL in the germline V gene (reference sequence). CDR3 sequence: CACSKQGLAGSLGTDTQYF. The CDR3, as DNA: TGTGCCTGCAGCAAGCAGGGACTAGCGGGGAGTCTTGGCACAGATACGCAGTATTTT.

This clonotype was seen at least ten times. The genes are TRBV12-3 or TRBV12-4 and TRBJ2-5, with TRBD2 matching 13 bases. The junction had 7 bases not matched to a gene; V was cut back by 6 bases and J by 3 bases. This CDR3 is 16 amino acids long. This CDR3 reads CASSSRTSGGKETQYF. The CDR3, as DNA: TGTGCCAGCAGCTCTCGGACTAGCGGGGGAAAAGAGACCCAGTACTTC.

This clonotype came up many times. This chain links TRBV20-1 with TRBJ2-3; TRBD1 might be the D (5 bases). CDR1 DFQATT and CDR2 SNEGSKA come from the germline V gene (reference sequence). The CDR3 is 14 amino acids. V lost 3 bases, J lost 5 bases, and 15 bases lay in between. The DNA for the CDR3 is TGCAGTGCTAGGGACATCCCGGCAGGAGATACGCAGTATTTT. Amino acids: CSARDIPAGDTQYF.

Of note for this clonotype: A much larger clone lies one base from this, so it may be a read error. The gene calls are TRBV6-1 and TRBJ2-3; D unclear. The CDR3 contains 14 residues. Germline V gives CDR1 MNHNS, CDR2 SASEGT. V was clipped by 4 bases and J by 2 bases, with 10 bases between them. In nucleotides, the CDR3 is TGTGCCAGCAGTGCCACGGTACCCACAGATACGCAGTATTTT. This encodes CASSATVPTDTQYF.

The rearrangement links TRBV7-8 to TRBJ2-2; 9 bases line up with TRBD2. The germline CDR1 and CDR2 sequences are SGHVS and FQNEAQ. The CDR3 runs 16 residues. V lost 2 bases to trimming and J lost 4 bases; unmatched junction nucleotides: 5. The CDR3 coding sequence is TGTGCCAGCAGCTTACTGGCGGGGGGGCGCACCGGGGAGCTGTTTTTT. It is translated as CASSLLAGGRTGELFF.

This clonotype was counted many times. This chain joins TRBV20-1 and TRBJ2-4; unclear D gene. Germline lookup yields CDR1 DFQATT and CDR2 SNEGSKA (reference sequence). This CDR3 comprises 13 residues. Between the trimmed V and J ends, which lost 1 base and 7 bases, there was a span of 11 bases. DNA for the CDR3: TGCAGTGCTAGAGCTAGGACCAGCAACATTCAGTACTTC. Translating it yields CSARARTSNIQYF.

This clonotype came up many times. This chain connects TRBV5-1 to TRBJ2-7; TRBD2 matches 11 bases. Trimming cost V 5 bases and J 4 bases; bases outside gene matches: 8. CDR1 and CDR2 from the germline V gene are SGHRS and YFSETQ. This CDR3 spans 15 amino acids. The CDR3 loop reads CASSSLAGGLYEQYF. Written as DNA, the CDR3 is TGCGCCAGCAGTTCCCTAGCGGGAGGATTGTACGAGCAGTACTTC.

V is TRBV2 and J is TRBJ2-6; D call uncertain. CDR3 length: 14 residues. Germline V CDR1 and CDR2: SNHLY, FYNNEI. Trimming cost V 6 bases and J 1 base, with 7 bases left between them. The CDR3 nucleotides read TGTGCCAGCAGGGTGCGTTCTGGGGCCAACGTCCTGACTTTC. Translation gives CASRVRSGANVLTF.

The table lists this clonotype with a few counts. The chain employs TRBV5-1 and TRBJ1-1; 8 bases are shared with TRBD1. The V gene end was trimmed by 4 bases and the J gene end by 0 bases; junction bases not matched to a gene: 17. This CDR3 is built from 19 residues. From germline, CDR1 is SGHRS and CDR2 YFSETQ. CDR3: CASSVRGGTGTQMNTEAFF. In nucleotides, the CDR3 is TGCGCCAGCAGCGTGAGAGGGGGGACAGGCACCCAGATGAACACTGAAGCTTTCTTT.

This clonotype was recorded many times. The genes are TRBV28 and TRBJ2-7; TRBD1 matches at 9 bases. CDR1 is MDHEN, CDR2 SYDVKM, per germline. The CDR3 runs to 15 residues. The junction had 5 bases not matched to a gene; V was cut back by 3 bases and J by 2 bases. The CDR3 protein is CASSLDRGNTYEQYF. The CDR3 nucleotides read TGTGCCAGCAGTTTGGACAGGGGCAATACCTACGAGCAGTACTTC.

Many counts were recorded for this clonotype. This chain connects TRBV7-8 to TRBJ2-1; no clear D gene. The CDR3 has 16 residues. Trimming stripped 4 bases from V and 1 base from J, with 14 bases between. Germline V CDR1 and CDR2: SGHVS, FQNEAQ. The CDR3 region is CASSSLRIKSYNEQFF. The DNA of the CDR3 is TGTGCCAGCAGCTCACTGCGGATTAAGTCCTACAATGAGCAGTTCTTC.

This clonotype was picked up many times. The gene calls are TRBV5-6 and TRBJ2-7; 7 bases match TRBD1. This CDR3 is built from 15 residues. Looked up from germline, CDR1 is SGHDT and CDR2 is YYEEEE. With 3 bases clipped from V and 3 bases from J, the junction kept 9 bases outside the gene matches. CDR3 DNA sequence: TGTGCCAGCAGCTCTAAGGGGGCGGTAGGCTACGAGCAGTACTTC. Amino acids: CASSSKGAVGYEQYF.

This clonotype occurred many times. This sequence joins TRBV7-2 and TRBJ2-7, with D possibly TRBD2 on 6 matching bases. Trimming removed 1 base from V and 2 bases from J, with 12 bases in between. The germline V gene encodes CDR1 SGHTA and CDR2 FQGNSA. CDR3 length equals 15 residues. The CDR3 bases are TGTGCCAGCAGCTTAGTCGAGCGGGTAACCTACGAGCAGTACTTC. It encodes CASSLVERVTYEQYF.

This clonotype was counted once. The rearrangement links TRBV25-1 to TRBJ1-1; D uncertain. The CDR3 length is 16 residues. With 1 base removed from V and 1 base from J, the gap between germline ends came to 13 bases. Germline loops: CDR1 MGHDK, CDR2 SYGVNS. This CDR3 reads CASSEFFPDRNTEAFF. CDR3 nucleotide sequence: TGTGCCAGCAGTGAATTTTTCCCCGACCGGAACACTGAAGCTTTCTTT.

This clonotype was seen at least ten times. V and J are TRBV20-1 and TRBJ1-4; D not certain. The CDR3 is made up of 14 amino acids. Germline-derived CDR1 and CDR2 are DFQATT and SNEGSKA (reference sequence). Trimming removed 5 bases at V and 5 bases at J, with 15 bases between. The CDR3 loop reads CSALRPSTNEKLFF. The CDR3 nucleotides are TGCAGTGCTCTCCGACCTAGCACGAATGAAAAACTGTTTTTT.

This clonotype was counted ten times or more. V and J are TRBV29-1 and TRBJ2-1; either TRBD1 or TRBD2 may supply D (5 bases each). Germline CDR1 and CDR2: SQVTM and ANQGSEA. Trimming cost V 3 bases and J 0 bases, with 18 bases left between them. The CDR3 has 17 residues. The CDR3 bases are TGCAGCGTTGAGGGGGACCTGCTAACTTTCTCCTACAATGAGCAGTTCTTC. It translates to CSVEGDLLTFSYNEQFF.

This clonotype was found many times. The chain joins TRBV7-2 to TRBJ2-3; 11 nucleotides match TRBD2. Unmatched junction bases numbered 9, after V lost 5 bases and J lost 2 bases. The CDR3 loop spans 17 amino acids. Germline V CDR1 and CDR2: SGHTA, FQGNSA. CDR3 sequence reads: CASSQSLAGGLTDTQYF. The CDR3 DNA follows: TGTGCCAGCAGCCAGTCGCTAGCGGGAGGTCTCACAGATACGCAGTATTTT.